This T cell receptor beta chain was retrieved from a study of shared clonotypes between healthy human individuals. Study at large: For every donor, three CD4 naive, three CD4 memory, two CD8 naive and one CD8 memory plates were used.

Data came from immunoSEQ multiplex PCR; TCRdb stores just in-frame clones and leaves some out. The sample carries about 670,000 clones, 72% recorded once. The CDR3 sequence is 17 residues long. Trimming removed 4 bases from V and 7 bases from J; junction bases left unmatched: 11. Germline V gene data show CDR1 as SGHDN and CDR2 as FVKESK. Sequenced: memory CD4+ T cells sorted from blood. Subset: CD45RA-negative fraction. The V and J genes are TRBV14 and TRBJ2-7; TRBD2 matches 15 bases. This sequence was found in a woman in her 30s in good health. The CDR3 region has the DNA TGTGCCAGCAGCCCCCACCCTGGACTAGCGGGAGGGTGGGAGCAGTACTTC. Its translation: CASSPHPGLAGGWEQYF.